These T cell receptor beta chains were read from a single sample in a study of graft-versus-host responses after intestinal transplantation. Data came from immunoSEQ multiplex PCR; TCRdb stores just in-frame clones and leaves some out. The sample includes 16,000 or so clones, more than 85% of them seen just once. Material: PBMCs, obtained 23 days after intestinal transplant. The receptors stem from a human patient who received an intestinal transplant, so some T cells may come from the graft donor. Each CDR3 is given with its conserved first and last residue. A D gene is named only where the DNA matches it firmly. Clone size is given for some rows only: seen once, a few or many times, or a class if the clone is expanded.

v_call: TRBV7-6; j_call: TRBJ1-3; clone_size: NA; d_call: NA; cdr3_nt: TGTGCCAGCAGCATTACAGACAGCTCTGGAAACACCATATATTTT; cdr3_aa: CASSITDSSGNTIYF
v_call: TRBV6-5; j_call: TRBJ1-1; clone_size: NA; d_call: NA; cdr3_nt: TGTGCCAGCATTTCCCAGATGAACACTGAGGCTTTCTTT; cdr3_aa: CASISQMNTEAFF
v_call: TRBV7-9; j_call: TRBJ1-6; clone_size: NA; d_call: NA; cdr3_nt: TGTGCCAGCAGCTCGGCGGGGGGAAATAATTCACCCCTCCACTTT; cdr3_aa: CASSSAGGNNSPLHF
v_call: TRBV4-1; j_call: TRBJ1-1; clone_size: NA; d_call: TRBD1; cdr3_nt: TGCGCCACACAGGGGACTCTGAACACTGAAGCTTTCTTT; cdr3_aa: CATQGTLNTEAFF
v_call: TRBV5-1; j_call: TRBJ1-5; clone_size: once; d_call: NA; cdr3_nt: TGCGCCAGCAGCCCCGACAGCAATCAGCCCCAGCATTTT; cdr3_aa: CASSPDSNQPQHF
v_call: TRBV2; j_call: TRBJ2-3; clone_size: NA; d_call: TRBD2; cdr3_nt: TGTGCCAGCACCGGGACTAGCGGCACAGATACGCAGTATTTT; cdr3_aa: CASTGTSGTDTQYF
v_call: TRBV7-8; j_call: TRBJ2-7; clone_size: once; d_call: NA; cdr3_nt: TGTGCCAGCAGCTTAAATCCGGTGGGTCACTACGAGCAGTACTTC; cdr3_aa: CASSLNPVGHYEQYF
v_call: TRBV11-2; j_call: TRBJ2-3; clone_size: NA; d_call: NA; cdr3_nt: TGTGCCAGCAGCTTAGATGTTCGGGGATTGGGAGATACGCAGTATTTT; cdr3_aa: CASSLDVRGLGDTQYF
v_call: TRBV5-1; j_call: TRBJ2-5; clone_size: NA; d_call: NA; cdr3_nt: TGCGCCAGCAGCATCCCGGACTCGACGGAGACCCAGTACTTC; cdr3_aa: CASSIPDSTETQYF
v_call: TRBV28; j_call: TRBJ1-5; clone_size: NA; d_call: TRBD1; cdr3_nt: TGTGCCAGCAGTTTTGACAGGGGTTATAGCAATCAGCCCCAGCATTTT; cdr3_aa: CASSFDRGYSNQPQHF
v_call: TRBV19; j_call: TRBJ2-7; clone_size: once; d_call: NA; cdr3_nt: TGTGCCAGTAGTATATGGGACTCCTACGAGCAGTACTTC; cdr3_aa: CASSIWDSYEQYF
v_call: TRBV5-6; j_call: TRBJ1-5; clone_size: NA; d_call: TRBD1; cdr3_nt: TGTGCCAGCAGCTCCTCCCCCGGGACAGGGGAGCAGCCCCAGCATTTT; cdr3_aa: CASSSSPGTGEQPQHF
v_call: TRBV28; j_call: TRBJ2-1; clone_size: NA; d_call: TRBD2; cdr3_nt: TGTGCCAGCAGTTTAGGGGAGCGGGAGGCCTTCGACAATGAGCAGTTCTTC; cdr3_aa: CASSLGEREAFDNEQFF
v_call: TRBV4-1; j_call: TRBJ1-4; clone_size: few; d_call: TRBD1; cdr3_nt: TGCGCCAGCAGCCCACAGGGGATCACTAATGAAAAACTGTTTTTT; cdr3_aa: CASSPQGITNEKLFF
v_call: TRBV2; j_call: TRBJ2-7; clone_size: NA; d_call: NA; cdr3_nt: TGTGCCAGCAGTGAAACTGAGGCGGAGCAGTACTTC; cdr3_aa: CASSETEAEQYF
v_call: TRBV15; j_call: TRBJ2-7; clone_size: NA; d_call: NA; cdr3_nt: TGTGCCACCAGCCCACGATATGGAGAGACCGTTTGGGAGCAGTACTTC; cdr3_aa: CATSPRYGETVWEQYF